This T cell receptor beta chain originates from a study of Graves' ophthalmopathy and Graves' hyperthyroidism. Overall study results and limits: Blood contained most expanded thyroid clonotypes exceeding 0.001 frequency.

This clonotype was picked up a small number of times. Its antigen is currently unknown. Symptoms, serum thyroxine and TRAb, thyroid ultrasound, and orbital computed tomography formed the diagnostic basis. Amplification of TCR beta CDR3 regions used RNA transcripts. RT-PCR in the first round used HTBI primers; a second-round multiplex PCR followed. Each CDR3 protein is one row after TCRdb ran MiXCR on the multiplex PCR reads. Of about 600,000 distinct CDR3 sequences listed, about 40% are singletons. V lost 7 bases to trimming and J lost 7 bases; unmatched junction nucleotides: 9. The CDR3 has 13 residues. Germline V gene data show CDR1 as ENHRY and CDR2 as SYGVKD.

The J gene is TRBJ2-7, the V gene TRBV10-3, with TRBD1 matching 8 bases. The receptor comes from an adult man with Graves' hyperthyroidism. Sequences were obtained from peripheral blood or thyroid tissue (not recorded which). The CDR3, as DNA: TGTGCCATCACTCCGACAGGGGCGGGAGAGCAGTACTTC. This gives the protein CAITPTGAGEQYF.